The 27 T cell receptor beta chains below come from one sample, sequenced in a study of blood T cell repertoires in COVID-19. The protocol was immunoSEQ multiplex PCR, while the TCRdb copy is restricted to in-frame clones and leaves out a portion. The sample shows about 110,000 clones, roughly 82% of them seen only once. Specimen: peripheral blood. The receptors stem from a woman aged 60-70 years with acute or convalescent COVID-19.

The chain uses TRBV11-2 and TRBJ2-7; 9 positions agree with TRBD1. In germline, CDR1 is SGHAT, CDR2 FQNNGV. With V trimmed by 5 bases and J by 4 bases, 12 bases remained unmatched. This CDR3 has 16 amino acids. CDR3 region: CASSHSPWTGEYEQYF. DNA of the CDR3: TGTGCCAGCAGCCATAGTCCGTGGACAGGGGAATACGAGCAGTACTTC.

The rearrangement uses TRBV6-2 or TRBV6-3 and TRBJ2-5, with D unresolved. Germline V gene sequence: CDR1 MNHEY, CDR2 SVGEGT. The CDR3 covers 12 residues. The germline V and J ends were trimmed by 6 bases and 5 bases, with 10 bases remaining between them. For the CDR3, the DNA is TGTGCCAGCAGCCCGGTCGCGGAGACCCAGTACTTC. Translating it yields CASSPVAETQYF.

V is TRBV7-2 and J is TRBJ1-5, with D possibly TRBD1 on 6 matching bases. The germline V gene encodes CDR1 SGHTA and CDR2 FQGNSA. Trimming left V 7 bases short and J 5 bases short, with 15 bases between. This CDR3 contains 14 residues. CDR3 in DNA: TGTGCCAGCACCCAGGACAGTGCATATCAGCCCCAGCATTTT. The encoded protein is CASTQDSAYQPQHF.

This sequence joins TRBV27 and TRBJ1-3; no clear D. The germline V and J ends were trimmed by 2 bases and 0 bases, with 11 bases remaining between them. Germline values: CDR1 MNHEY, CDR2 SMNVEV (reference sequence). CDR3 length: 16 amino acids. The CDR3 DNA sequence: TGTGCCAGCAGTTTAGCCCATCCTACCTCTGGAAACACCATATATTTT. Its translation: CASSLAHPTSGNTIYF.

The gene calls are TRBV5-6 and TRBJ1-3; possible D gene TRBD1, 6 bases. Between the trimmed V and J ends, which lost 5 bases and 4 bases, there was a span of 10 bases. The CDR3 contains 13 residues. Germline CDR1 SGHDT, CDR2 YYEEEE. This CDR3 reads CASSPDSGNTIYF. CDR3 bases: TGTGCCAGCAGTCCGGACAGCGGAAACACCATATATTTT.

This rearrangement joins TRBV7-2 to TRBJ1-2; tentative D call: TRBD1 (5 bases). This CDR3 contains 14 residues. Germline lookup yields CDR1 SGHTA and CDR2 FQGNSA. V lost 1 base to trimming and J lost 9 bases, with 15 bases between them. CDR3 in DNA: TGTGCCAGCAGCTTAGTCCGAGACCCAGGGAGCTACACCTTC. It specifies CASSLVRDPGSYTF.

The chain uses TRBV28 and TRBJ1-2; D remains ambiguous. In germline, CDR1 is MDHEN, CDR2 SYDVKM. The CDR3 extends over 13 amino acids. V dropped 7 bases and J dropped 4 bases, with 13 bases sitting between them. CDR3 nucleotides: TGTGCCAGCACTCCTATGGTTACCTATGGCTACACCTTC. Encoded protein: CASTPMVTYGYTF.

This clone was observed a handful of times. The chain couples TRBV18 to TRBJ2-1; D remains ambiguous. V lost 0 bases and J 6 bases, leaving 9 bases between the germline ends. Germline V gene sequence: CDR1 KGHSH, CDR2 LQKENI. The CDR3 is 14 residues long. The CDR3 region is CASSPPSPSNEQFF. CDR3 nucleotides: TGTGCCAGCTCACCACCGTCCCCTTCCAATGAGCAGTTCTTC.

This chain links TRBV28 with TRBJ1-5, with D possibly matching TRBD1 (6 bases). The V gene's germline CDR1 is MDHEN and CDR2 SYDVKM. The CDR3 has 12 residues. Trimming removed 6 bases at V and 6 bases at J, with 9 bases between. CDR3 in amino acids: CASSWGRQPQHF. As DNA, the CDR3 is TGTGCCAGCAGCTGGGGGCGTCAGCCCCAGCATTTT.

This clone was picked up a small number of times. The chain employs TRBV5-1 and TRBJ2-7; TRBD1 might be the D (6 bases). Germline V gene sequence: CDR1 SGHRS, CDR2 YFSETQ. V was trimmed by 2 bases and J by 5 bases, leaving 11 bases between them. This CDR3 has 13 residues. CDR3 amino acids: CASSLQGANEQYF. The CDR3 DNA reads TGCGCCAGCAGCTTACAGGGCGCCAACGAGCAGTACTTC.

V usage is TRBV4-3 and J usage is TRBJ1-3; a weak D match, TRBD1 (6 bases). From germline, CDR1 is LGHNA and CDR2 YSLEER. The ends were cut back, 0 bases at V and 3 bases at J, with 15 bases in the middle. The CDR3 has 17 residues. The CDR3 loop reads CASSQDPTGTIGNTIYF. CDR3 coding DNA: TGCGCCAGCAGCCAAGATCCTACGGGGACAATTGGAAACACCATATATTTT.

The chain joins TRBV2 to TRBJ1-6; no firm D call. Germline V gene lookup returns CDR1 SNHLY and CDR2 FYNNEI. The CDR3 totals 12 residues. V lost 9 bases, J lost 6 bases, and 9 bases lay in between. In DNA form, the CDR3 reads TGTGCCAGTATGAGGATTAATTCACCCCTCCACTTT. Amino acids: CASMRINSPLHF.

This chain links TRBV4-2 with TRBJ2-3, with 7 nucleotides matching TRBD1. CDR1 LGHNA and CDR2 YNFKEQ come from the germline V gene. The J segment lost 1 base and the V segment lost 0 bases, leaving 22 bases of the junction unmatched. The CDR3 totals 22 residues. The CDR3 coding sequence is TGTGCCAGCAGCCAAGAACCCCGCGCGTCTTTATTGGACAGGCCTGGCACAGATACGCAGTATTTT. Translating it yields CASSQEPRASLLDRPGTDTQYF.

CDR3 loop: CASSSHTGTGLGEQYF. DNA for the CDR3: TGTGCCAGCAGCTCACACACCGGGACAGGGCTGGGGGAGCAGTACTTC. The rearrangement links TRBV5-5 to TRBJ2-7; TRBD1 agrees at 9 bases. Germline lookup yields CDR1 SGHKS and CDR2 YYEKEE (reference sequence). This CDR3 has 16 residues. With V trimmed by 3 bases and J by 7 bases, 14 bases remained unmatched.

The CDR3: CASSSQPTDTQYF. The DNA of the CDR3 is TGCGCCAGCAGCTCACAGCCCACAGATACGCAGTATTTT. This chain joins TRBV5-1 and TRBJ2-3; no definite D call. Trimming stripped 3 bases from V and 2 bases from J, with 7 bases between. Germline lookup yields CDR1 SGHRS and CDR2 YFSETQ. CDR3 length: 13 amino acids.

This clone was recorded a few times. The chain combines TRBV5-6 with TRBJ1-6, with a weak D call TRBD1 (6 bases). The CDR3 runs to 16 residues. Deletions cut 4 bases from V and 7 bases from J, with 18 bases between. Germline CDR1 SGHDT, CDR2 YYEEEE. The CDR3 here is CASSRWTDNSNSPLHF. Written as DNA, the CDR3 is TGTGCCAGCAGCCGGTGGACAGACAACTCCAATTCACCCCTCCACTTT.

J is TRBJ2-7 and V is TRBV4-1; D is ambiguous. V was cut by 1 base and J by 1 base, with 5 bases left in between. In germline, CDR1 is MGHRA, CDR2 YSYEKL. CDR3 size: 13 residues. CDR3 amino acids: CASSQGSSYEQYF. CDR3 sequence (DNA): TGCGCCAGCAGCCAAGGGAGTTCCTACGAGCAGTACTTC.

This clone was seen just once. The V call is TRBV4-2, the J call TRBJ1-2; TRBD1 agrees at 9 bases. In germline, CDR1 is LGHNA, CDR2 YNFKEQ. Trimming cost V 0 bases and J 4 bases; bases outside gene matches: 3. This CDR3 comprises 15 residues. The CDR3 DNA reads TGTGCCAGCAGCCAAGAGATGACAGGGGGCTATGGCTACACCTTC. Amino acid sequence: CASSQEMTGGYGYTF.

V usage is TRBV6-5 and J usage is TRBJ1-1, with D unclear. V was shortened by 6 bases and J by 6 bases, with 14 bases between the two germline ends. The CDR3 has 13 amino acids. CDR1 is MNHEY and CDR2 is SVGAGI in the germline V gene. CDR3 sequence: CASSLLGVAEAFF. The CDR3 DNA sequence: TGTGCCAGCAGCCTCCTGGGCGTCGCTGAAGCTTTCTTT.

This chain connects TRBV27 to TRBJ1-2, with TRBD1 matching 9 bases. The CDR3 has 17 amino acids. Trimming removed 2 bases from V and 4 bases from J; junction bases left unmatched: 11. Germline CDR1 MNHEY, CDR2 SMNVEV (reference sequence). The CDR3: CASSLRNRDRDLYGYTF. CDR3 bases: TGTGCCAGCAGTTTACGGAACCGGGACAGGGACCTCTATGGCTACACCTTC.

The DNA of the CDR3 is TGTGCCAGCAGCTTGGTTAGCCTCGAAGCTTTCTTT. Residues: CASSLVSLEAFF. This chain connects TRBV5-6 to TRBJ1-1; the D is unclear. In germline, CDR1 is SGHDT, CDR2 YYEEEE. CDR3 size: 12 residues. Trimming took 0 bases from V and 8 from J, leaving 8 bases between them.

The chain links TRBV7-2 to TRBJ2-5, with D tentatively TRBD1 (5 bases). The length of the CDR3 is 13 residues. Germline V gene lookup returns CDR1 SGHTA and CDR2 FQGNSA. V was clipped by 3 bases and J by 2 bases, with 7 bases between them. CDR3 DNA: TGTGCCAGCAGCTTTTCAGGGCAAGAGACCCAGTACTTC. Its protein product is CASSFSGQETQYF.

CDR3 in DNA: TGTGCCAGCAGCGGTGCTAACTCCTACAATGAGCAGTTCTTC. Translated: CASSGANSYNEQFF. This sequence joins TRBV9 and TRBJ2-1; D remains unclear. V lost 3 bases, J lost 0 bases, and 7 bases lay in between. The CDR3 extends over 14 amino acids. The germline CDR1 and CDR2 sequences are SGDLS and YYNGEE.

V and J are TRBV11-2 and TRBJ2-2; D is perhaps TRBD1 (6 bases). Germline-derived CDR1 and CDR2 are SGHAT and FQNNGV. CDR3 length: 15 residues. V gave up 3 bases and J gave up 3 bases, with 11 bases separating them. The CDR3 loop is CASSFQGPDTGELFF. In DNA form, the CDR3 reads TGTGCCAGCAGCTTTCAGGGGCCCGACACCGGGGAGCTGTTTTTT. The full variable domain, with the rest looked up from reference TRBV11-2 and TRBJ2-2, is EAGVAQSPRYKIIEKRQSVAFWCNPISGHATLYWYQQILGQGPKLLIQFQNNGVVDDSQLPKDRFSAERLKGVDSTLKIQPAKLEDSAVYLCASSFQGPDTGELFFGEGSRLTVL.

This clone was detected once. J is TRBJ1-2 and V is TRBV12-5; no clear D. The CDR3 is 15 amino acids. V shed 4 bases and J shed 6 bases, with 18 bases lying between them. Germline CDR1 LGHNT, CDR2 FRNRAP. CDR3 region: CASGSGGPEWDGYTF. CDR3 DNA sequence: TGTGCTAGTGGTTCCGGTGGGCCTGAGTGGGATGGCTACACCTTC.

This chain uses TRBV4-2 with TRBJ2-3, with a possible D match to TRBD2 (7 bases). V dropped 3 bases and J dropped 0 bases, with 10 bases sitting between them. The CDR3 runs to 15 residues. Germline lookup yields CDR1 LGHNA and CDR2 YNFKEQ. CDR3 nucleotide sequence: TGTGCCAGCAGCCAGGCGGGGGCCAGCACAGATACGCAGTATTTT. Its translation is CASSQAGASTDTQYF.

In its sample, this clone was seen a few times. The chain carries TRBV6-5 and TRBJ1-2, with D maybe TRBD1 (5 bases). V lost 0 bases and J lost 8, with 16 bases in between. CDR1 and CDR2 (germline): MNHEY, SVGAGI. This CDR3 region has 15 residues. As DNA, the CDR3 is TGTGCCAGCAGTTACTCGAGATTTGGGGCGCGCGGCTACACCTTC. Its translation is CASSYSRFGARGYTF.